This TCR beta chain was sequenced during a study of cytomegalovirus exposure and HLA in healthy donors (dated by TCRdb to 2015 to 2018). Background on the whole study: An earlier analysis of roughly 500 of the donors reported about 290 Gb of sequence data and 117 million unique TCR beta sequences from roughly 200 million T cells. A later genetic analysis used genome-wide SNP genotypes for about 60% of the roughly 670 donors, treating that subset as a discovery cohort. The number of donors typed differed by locus, with 629-630 for A, B, C, DRB1 and DQB1, 522 for DQA1, nearly 610 for DPA1, and 450 to 480 for DPB1. Across approximately 420 genotyped donors of the cohort, an average of roughly 200,000 unique TCR beta nucleotide sequences per donor were sequenced, and approximately 17% of those sequences were non-productive. To predict cytomegalovirus infection status, the study combined high-throughput TCR immunosequencing, statistical association of individual TCRs with disease status, and machine learning. The study profiled the T cell repertoires of hundreds of subjects by immunosequencing and related them to cytomegalovirus serostatus. Several DR-DQ haplotypes were treated as single units for association and clustering because of strong linkage in the cohort. Approximately 300 gigabases of sequencing data and around 88 million unique TCR sequences made up an early release that covered some 640 HLA-typed donors. Of the roughly 390 genotyped donors, 65% to 90% were placed in the genetic ancestry cluster associated with self-reported Caucasian donors. Donor age, sex, ethnicity and CMV serostatus were collected together with the repertoire data. To study patterns of TCR occurrence, a later analysis re-analyzed previously published TCR beta repertoires from around 700 donors and added high-resolution HLA genotyping. HLA typing covered class I and class II loci at four-digit resolution. The study aimed to test whether cataloging public T cell receptors could reveal signatures of past pathogen exposure. In the later analysis, no new phenotypic data were used to find candidate immune exposures; instead, reliance was placed on TCR beta sequences and their occurrence across donors. An earlier analysis of several hundred of the donors used high-throughput TCR beta sequencing to judge whether each TCR beta V gene segment behaved as functional or pseudogenic. All discovery cohort repertoires had been generated using a single sequencing platform. In addition to the first cohort of 666 subjects, a separate validation cohort of approximately 130 different subjects was used. Study-wide conclusions, independent of this receptor: Sequencing depth was assumed to be roughly uniform across donors in the presence/absence analyses, though that assumption may not hold. Three of the identified cytomegalovirus-associated TCR beta chains were confirmed in vitro to be specific for cytomegalovirus antigens. Because the 87-base-pair reads could not distinguish some IMGT-functional V segments, including TRBV6-2 and TRBV6-3, those segments were excluded. A later genetic analysis associated a missense DCLRE1C variant with V-gene and J-gene trimming of TCR beta chains, and an independent cohort replicated the association. According to a later analysis, parvovirus B19, influenza, CMV and Epstein-Barr virus appeared linked to several top co-occurrence clusters. The study listed 164 TCR beta chains as associated with cytomegalovirus. A further reported finding was that TCR beta sequences accurately predicted the HLA-A and HLA-B alleles for most subjects in the first cohort. The earlier analysis of approximately 540 of the donors excluded 15 to 20 rarely observed V segments, including chromosome 9 orphons, because counts were too low. Cytomegalovirus status was reported to be diagnosed by the classifier with high specificity and sensitivity in both the original and validation cohorts. In an earlier analysis of more than 500 of the donors, most TCR beta V segments appeared in productive rearrangements about 90% or about 30% of the time, broadly matching IMGT annotations. A later analysis found that most CMV-associated TCR beta chains appeared HLA-restricted, with HLA associations seemingly driven largely by CMV exposure. In this cohort, only TCR beta chains were sequenced, and detectable features were limited by the absence of alpha or paired-chain data. In a later analysis, HLA-associated TCR beta chains showed more clonal expansion and lower generation probabilities than non-associated chains that were equally common. In a later genetic analysis, fewer N-insertions in productive TCRs were reported among donors in an Asian-associated ancestry cluster than the approximately 670-donor mean. Assigning TCR associations to individual alleles was difficult when HLA alleles, especially DR and DQ, strongly co-occurred. A group of highly shared sequence variants was considered likely to be a technical artifact of the sequencing pipeline. Specific HLA alleles were associated with 16,951 TCR beta sequences at a false discovery rate of 0.05 in a later analysis. Because HLA typing was unavailable for some donors at each locus, only the typed subset was used in association tests. The authors suggested that the approach could potentially be generalized to other disease states and immunological phenotypes. Linkage disequilibrium might explain the correlated functional status among segregating V segments, but an unknown experimental factor could not be excluded. A later analysis found that TCR association rates varied across HLA loci, with DRB1 alleles showing the most associated TCRs and HLA-C alleles the fewest. While some public TCRs were present in many individuals, most TCR sequences turned up only very rarely across donors. CMV serostatus was the only immune exposure information available for the cohort.

On this clone: Its specific antigen is unknown.

The cohort was made up of 500 to 800 healthy bone marrow donors. At the time of sampling, all cohort members were nominally healthy, though unrecorded immune exposures were likely present. The donor was CMV seronegative and belonged to the group of 350 or so seronegative cohort members. A peripheral blood sample was collected from each donor, and TCR beta sequencing was performed on peripheral blood mononuclear cells. Genomic DNA was extracted from the blood cell samples with the Qiagen DNeasy Blood Extraction Kit. Preparation of the library involved the immunoSEQ multiplex PCR assay. For the multiplex PCR, a mixture combining 60 forward primers for TCR Vbeta segments and 13 reverse primers for TCR Jbeta segments was used. A multiplex PCR assay on genomic DNA amplified the CDR3 region of rearranged TCR beta genes. Amplified TCR beta libraries were sequenced as 87-base-pair reads on the Illumina HiSeq System. Per the original workflow: In a later analysis, some 80 million unique TCR beta chains were counted across the roughly 670 repertoires, and roughly 11 million of these chains were shared by at least two donors. A nearest-neighbor algorithm error-corrected the raw reads and collapsed the reads into unique sequences, merging closely related sequences to remove PCR and sequencing errors. Alignment of CDR3 sequences to IMGT reference sequences was used to assign V, D and J gene segments. For a sequence to be retained, a match of at least six nucleotides to both a V gene segment and a J gene segment was required. Rearrangements were classified as productive when the CDR3 lacked stop codons and remained in frame with V and J, and all other rearrangements were classified as non-productive. CDR3 was defined according to IMGT convention as the region running from the second conserved V-encoded cysteine to the conserved J-encoded phenylalanine. Sequences without an unambiguous match to a single V gene segment were excluded from the earlier analysis of several hundred of the donors. An earlier analysis of a few hundred of the donors called V segments functional above 56.7% productive rearrangements and segregating when the between-donor standard deviation exceeded 5%. A statistical classification framework was developed to diagnose cytomegalovirus status using the catalog of TCR beta chain sequences. A later analysis assigned V and J genes by comparing TCR nucleotide sequences with IMGT/GENE-DB human TR gene sequences. The TCRdist pipeline was used in a later analysis to assign CDR3 sequences and most-parsimonious VDJ recombination scenarios. A later analysis defined each TCR beta chain by its CDR3 amino acid sequence plus V-gene family, and excluded reads lacking a unique V-gene family. In a later analysis, 450 to 600 highly shared, low-generation-probability nucleotide sequences were removed to address suspected cross-contamination and a sequencing artifact. In a later analysis, a clonal expansion index was calculated for each public chain from normalized within-repertoire ranks of inferred template counts. Generation probabilities in a later analysis came from a VDJ recombination model fitted to out-of-frame rearrangements, and those results were checked against IGoR. In a later analysis, TCR-TCR, TCR-HLA and TCR-CMV co-occurrence was scored with hypergeometric tests, and a repertoire-size bias correction was applied to TCR pairs. A later analysis estimated false discovery rates by permuting HLA or CMV assignments 20 times. In a later analysis, co-occurring TCRs were grouped using DBSCAN, with TCRdist sequence similarity added in when clustering inside HLA-allele-positive subsets. Repertoires with fewer than 30,000 or more than 120,000 public chains, plus five repertoires with anomalous nucleotide sharing, were excluded from co-occurrence clustering. As stored in TCRdb, this immuneACCESS dataset retains in-frame rearrangements with V and J assigned. A fraction of the clones does not appear; measured against another copy, unresolved V genes explain less than half of the discrepancy, and the remainder lacks a known reason. V and J calls plus clone size are reproduced from that table; the DNA served to infer D and trimming. The sample table on file contains roughly 100,000 clones. Roughly 3.5% of the sample belongs to the ten largest clones.

The CDR3 measures 16 amino acids from cysteine to phenylalanine. The sequence is cut down to CDR3 DNA, 48 bases in frame from base 1. The junction shows trimming of 4 bases on V and 3 bases on J, and the gene matches do not reach 8 bases of it. CDR1 SGHTS and CDR2 YDEGEE are derived from the germline V gene. The receptor was derived from a man aged 35 to 55 in good health and CMV-seronegative. The V and J genes are TRBV5-8 and TRBJ2-2; TRBD1 lines up with 8 middle nucleotides. Sequenced material: PBMCs. The bases read TGTGCCAGCAGCGGGGACAGGCTGGGGTACACCGGGGAGCTGTTTTTT. This yields the protein CASSGDRLGYTGELFF.